Below, 20 T cell receptor beta chains from the same sample are listed, as sequenced in a study of cytomegalovirus exposure and HLA in healthy donors. The protocol was immunoSEQ multiplex PCR, while the TCRdb copy is restricted to in-frame clones and leaves out a portion. The sample carries 330,000 or so clones, 86% recorded once. The sequenced sample was PBMCs. These receptors all stem from a woman younger than 35 in good health and CMV-seronegative.

The CDR3 sequence: CASGIQTGIYGYTF. The CDR3 DNA follows: TGTGCCAGTGGGATTCAGACAGGGATCTATGGCTACACCTTC. This sequence joins TRBV19 and TRBJ1-2; 7 nucleotides match TRBD1. Germline CDR1 is LNHDA and CDR2 is SQIVND (reference sequence). CDR3 size: 14 residues. V lost 8 bases and J lost 4; bases outside the gene matches: 10.

The chain is built from TRBV10-3 and TRBJ2-3; D possibly corresponds to TRBD2 (6 bases). The germline V gene has CDR1 ENHRY and CDR2 SYGVKD. CDR3 length: 14 residues. Trimming shortened V by 0 bases and J by 5 bases, and 9 bases separated the two germline ends. CDR3 residues: CAISESGSGDTQYF. CDR3 nucleotide sequence: TGTGCCATCAGTGAGTCAGGTAGCGGAGATACGCAGTATTTT.

V usage is TRBV7-8 and J usage is TRBJ1-5, with 7 bases that match TRBD1. Germline V lookup: CDR1 SGHVS, CDR2 FQNEAQ. J lost 5 bases, V lost 5 bases, and 6 bases had no gene match. This CDR3 has 14 amino acids. CDR3 residues: CASSPGQLHQPQHF. The CDR3, as DNA: TGTGCCAGCAGCCCGGGACAGTTACATCAGCCCCAGCATTTT.

Written as DNA, the CDR3 is TGTGCCAGCAGTGAGTCGACAGGGTGGCAGCCCCAGCATTTT. It encodes CASSESTGWQPQHF. The rearrangement links TRBV2 to TRBJ1-5, with 7 bases matching TRBD1. The V and J ends lost 3 bases and 7 bases, in that order; junction bases with no gene match: 6. CDR1 is SNHLY and CDR2 is FYNNEI in the germline V gene. The length of the CDR3 is 14 residues.

V is TRBV6-5 and J is TRBJ1-2, with D unresolved. The CDR3 contains 12 residues. V lost 5 bases, J lost 8 bases, and 12 bases lay in between. Germline loops: CDR1 MNHEY, CDR2 SVGAGI. CDR3 sequence reads: CASSPRTGGYTF. CDR3 in DNA: TGTGCCAGCAGTCCACGGACGGGGGGCTACACCTTC.

CDR3 nucleotide sequence: TGTGCCAGCTCACCACCAACAGTGGAGACCCAGTACTTC. This sequence encodes CASSPPTVETQYF. This chain connects TRBV18 to TRBJ2-5; no clear D gene. The V and J ends lost 0 bases and 5 bases respectively, with 7 bases between them. The CDR3 runs 13 residues. Germline V gene lookup returns CDR1 KGHSH and CDR2 LQKENI.

CDR3 in amino acids: CATRVAGNEQFF. DNA for the CDR3: TGTGCCACCCGCGTAGCGGGAAATGAGCAGTTCTTC. The chain couples TRBV10-3 to TRBJ2-1, with 8 bases matching TRBD2. Losses at the gene ends were 10 bases for V and 7 bases for J; bases not matched to a gene: 6. Germline CDR1 ENHRY, CDR2 SYGVKD. The CDR3 loop spans 12 amino acids.

In its sample, this clone was seen a few times. The V and J genes are TRBV29-1 and TRBJ1-1, with D possibly matching TRBD1 (5 bases). Trimming left V 3 bases short and J 10 bases short, with 18 bases between. The germline V gene encodes CDR1 SQVTM and CDR2 ANQGSEA. The CDR3 totals 13 residues. The CDR3 protein is CSVEVVQGVGAFF. CDR3 nucleotides: TGCAGCGTTGAGGTAGTCCAGGGTGTCGGAGCTTTCTTT.

V gene TRBV7-8 combines with J gene TRBJ2-3; D is undetermined. Germline V CDR1 and CDR2: SGHVS, FQNEAQ. Between the trimmed V and J ends, which lost 1 base and 10 bases, there was a span of 12 bases. The CDR3 runs to 13 residues. CDR3 sequence (DNA): TGTGCCAGCAGCTTAGGTCGTCTAGTTCCGCAGTATTTT. Translation: CASSLGRLVPQYF.

The rearrangement uses TRBV6-1 and TRBJ1-4; possible D gene TRBD1, 5 bases. Trimming cost V 6 bases and J 8 bases, with 7 bases left between them. The CDR3 has 11 amino acids. Germline V CDR1 and CDR2: MNHNS, SASEGT. As DNA, the CDR3 is TGTGCCAGCAGCGACAGAGAAAAACTGTTTTTT. Amino acids: CASSDREKLFF.

The chain couples TRBV18 to TRBJ1-5, with 9 bases lining up with TRBD1. The CDR3 runs to 15 residues. V trimming: 1 base; J trimming: 4 bases; junction bases outside the gene matches: 2. The V gene's germline CDR1 is KGHSH and CDR2 LQKENI. CDR3 sequence: CASSPQGTGNQPQHF. CDR3 nucleotide sequence: TGTGCCAGCTCACCACAAGGGACAGGGAATCAGCCCCAGCATTTT.

The rearrangement links TRBV4-3 to TRBJ2-1; D may be TRBD2 (5 bases). CDR1 and CDR2 (germline): LGHNA, YSLEER. The CDR3 has 17 amino acids. The germline V and J ends were trimmed by 3 bases and 0 bases, with 15 bases remaining between them. The DNA for the CDR3 is TGCGCCAGCAGCCAGGCTAGCTCCCCATTCTCCTACAATGAGCAGTTCTTC. It codes for CASSQASSPFSYNEQFF.

The rearrangement links TRBV11-3 to TRBJ2-3; 8 bases align to TRBD2. With 3 bases clipped from V and 3 bases from J, the junction kept 5 bases outside the gene matches. The CDR3 contains 15 residues. CDR1 and CDR2 from the germline V gene are SGHNT and YENEEA. As DNA, the CDR3 is TGTGCCAGCAGCTTGGCGGGAGGCGGGACAGATACGCAGTATTTT. Its protein product is CASSLAGGGTDTQYF. Drawing the rest from reference TRBV11-3 and TRBJ2-3, the complete variable domain is EAGVVQSPRYKIIEKKQPVAFWCNPISGHNTLYWYLQNLGQGPELLIRYENEEAVDDSQLPKDRFSAERLKGVDSTLKIQPAELGDSAVYLCASSLAGGGTDTQYFGPGTRLTVL.

V is TRBV5-1 and J is TRBJ2-7; 7 bases agree with TRBD2. Germline loops: CDR1 SGHRS, CDR2 YFSETQ. The CDR3 covers 15 residues. V lost 4 bases to trimming and J lost 2 bases; unmatched junction nucleotides: 9. The DNA for the CDR3 is TGCGCCAGCAGCCCTGGACGGGAGGCCCCCTACGAGCAGTACTTC. Translation: CASSPGREAPYEQYF.

The rearrangement links TRBV6-1 to TRBJ1-3; the match to TRBD1 covers 9 bases. Germline V gene lookup returns CDR1 MNHNS and CDR2 SASEGT. The CDR3 length is 13 residues. The V and J ends lost 9 bases and 8 bases, in that order; junction bases with no gene match: 8. CDR3 coding DNA: TGTGCCAGTCGGACAGGGGCCGGCGACACCATATATTTT. Protein: CASRTGAGDTIYF.

This clone was counted a single time. V is TRBV28 and J is TRBJ1-1; 7 bases are a match to TRBD1. V shed 2 bases and J 6 bases; nucleotides not matched to a gene: 3. Germline V gives CDR1 MDHEN, CDR2 SYDVKM. CDR3 size: 13 residues. In nucleotides, the CDR3 is TGTGCCAGCAGTTTAGAGGACAGGTCTGAAGCTTTCTTT. This codes for CASSLEDRSEAFF.

V usage is TRBV7-2 and J usage is TRBJ2-7; 7 nucleotides agree with TRBD1. Germline trimming cut 5 bases from V and 1 base from J; bases unmatched to any gene: 5. The CDR3 extends over 14 amino acids. CDR1 and CDR2 (germline): SGHTA, FQGNSA. For the CDR3, the DNA is TGTGCCAGCAGCCGAATGGGACAGTCCTACGAGCAGTACTTC. Its translation: CASSRMGQSYEQYF.

The rearrangement joins TRBV5-5 to TRBJ2-3, with TRBD2 matching 9 bases. V was clipped by 4 bases and J by 0 bases; unmatched bases: 15. Germline CDR1 and CDR2: SGHKS and YYEKEE (reference sequence). The CDR3 contains 19 residues. This CDR3 is CASSPRFSGSGGSTDTQYF. The CDR3 DNA reads TGTGCCAGCAGCCCCCGGTTTAGCGGGAGTGGAGGGAGCACAGATACGCAGTATTTT.

V is TRBV2 and J is TRBJ2-3; 10 bases map to TRBD2. This CDR3 has 15 residues. Looked up from germline, CDR1 is SNHLY and CDR2 is FYNNEI. The J segment lost 0 bases and the V segment lost 6 bases, leaving 3 bases of the junction unmatched. The CDR3 DNA sequence: TGTGCCAGCAGGGGACTAGCGTCTAGCACAGATACGCAGTATTTT. Protein: CASRGLASSTDTQYF.

The V and J genes are TRBV9 and TRBJ2-1, with TRBD2 identical over 8 bases. This CDR3 is 15 amino acids long. Germline V gene lookup returns CDR1 SGDLS and CDR2 YYNGEE. The ends lost 0 bases at V and 7 bases at J; junction bases unmatched: 6. The CDR3 loop is CASSVVQRESNEQFF. The CDR3 DNA is TGTGCCAGCAGCGTAGTGCAGCGGGAGTCTAATGAGCAGTTCTTC.